This T cell receptor beta chain was sequenced in a study of shared clonotypes between healthy human individuals (dated by TCRdb to the early 2020s). As for the study more broadly: The cohort comprised a couple of women and a few men aged 18 to 49 years. The study deeply sequenced blood TCR repertoires of about 5 healthy adults to estimate repertoire size and the extent of clonotype sharing between individuals. Different laboratories and diverse techniques were used to prepare libraries and sequence TCR repertoires, to increase sequencing depth and limit assay-specific biases. Between about 0.9 and 10 billion PBMCs per donor were obtained by leukapheresis. Beyond this particular receptor, the publication reports: Sampling was restricted to blood, and TCR repertoires in tissue are likely to differ from TCR repertoires in blood. Based on pairwise subsampling, the degree of clonotype sharing among donors was expected to be affected by sequencing depth. The genetic and exposure-history diversity represented was limited by the small number of donors.

Trimming costs V 2 bases and J 2 bases, and their ends lie 10 bases apart. The CDR3 spans 14 residues, from the cysteine through the phenylalanine. The sequence is cut down to CDR3 DNA, 42 bases in frame from base 1. CDR1 and CDR2 are read off the germline V gene as SGHRS and YFSETQ. Using the deep immunoSEQ assay, multiplex PCR amplified TCR CDR3 regions from genomic DNA. Genomic DNA extracted from each cell subset was distributed evenly over all wells of several immunoSEQ 96-well plates, and each plate served as one replicate. For unsorted PBMC, about 270 ng of genomic DNA, equivalent to roughly 30,000 T cell genomes, went into each replicate PCR. Ten immunoSEQ deep assay plates were used to sequence the unsorted PBMC genomic DNA. Purified libraries were measured with a Qubit 3.0 fluorometer, size-checked on a Bioanalyzer 2100, and measured again with the KAPA Library Quantification kit. A separate single-read 150-cycle Illumina NextSeq 550 flow cell was used to sequence each immunoSEQ 96-well plate. Processing in the source paper ran as follows. Because the immunoSEQ output included only junctional sequences and no quality scores, the filtering could not be the same as the filtering used for full-length reads. Sequences were annotated with PyIR, a Python wrapper for IgBLAST v1.9, and V/J genes and CDR3 were assigned using IMGT germline references. Reads with weak V/J assignments (E-value above 1e-6), missing CDR3, stop codons, out-of-frame junctions, or ambiguous translated residues were removed. V3J clonotypes were defined by identical inferred V gene, J gene, and CDR3 amino acid sequence. The percentage overlap between two repertoires was calculated by dividing the number of shared unique clonotypes by the size of the smaller repertoire. Repertoire richness was assessed with RTK rarefaction, the Chao1 estimator, and Recon v2.1 estimates of unobserved clonotypes. TCRdb retrieved this table from immuneACCESS and kept in-frame rearrangements only. Not all clones are present; in checked studies, unresolved V genes account for under half, and no reason is known for the remainder. The D gene and trimming were derived from the DNA, and the V and J assignments and clone size from that table. A total of 450,000 to 500,000 clones appear in this sample, around 73% of them only once. Around 13% of the sample comes from the top ten.

Concerning this clone: The antigen it binds to is not known. No base-level quality is on record; no much larger clone is a single base apart.

Donors were healthy HIV-negative adults with no recently reported acute infections or vaccinations. Every donor was a Caucasian adult residing in Nashville, Tennessee, USA. For unsorted samples, some 100 million PBMCs were counted and genomic DNA was extracted with the QIAamp DNA Blood Mini kit. After blood collection by leukapheresis, PBMCs were isolated using Ficoll-Histopaque density gradient centrifugation and then cryopreserved in the vapor phase of liquid nitrogen. The sequence was obtained from a woman between 40 and 55 years old in good health. Some clones in this sample may be carry-over from other donors' samples. This receptor chain uses TRBV5-1 and TRBJ1-1, with the D gene uncertain. Sample: PBMCs. The DNA is as follows: TGCGCCAGCAGCTTATTTGATGTAAACACTGAAGCTTTCTTT. It translates as CASSLFDVNTEAFF.